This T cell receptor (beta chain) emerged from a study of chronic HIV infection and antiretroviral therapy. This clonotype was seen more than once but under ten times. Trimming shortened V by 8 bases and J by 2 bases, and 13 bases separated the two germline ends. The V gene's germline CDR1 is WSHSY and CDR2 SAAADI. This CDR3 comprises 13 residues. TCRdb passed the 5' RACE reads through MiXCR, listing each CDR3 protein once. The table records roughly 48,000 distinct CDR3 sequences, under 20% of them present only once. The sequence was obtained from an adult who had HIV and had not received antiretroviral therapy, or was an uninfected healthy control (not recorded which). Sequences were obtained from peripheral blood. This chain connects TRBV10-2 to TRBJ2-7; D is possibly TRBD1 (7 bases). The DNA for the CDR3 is TGCGCCAGCCGGGGGACAGAGACCTACGAGCAGTACTTC. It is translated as CASRGTETYEQYF.